This T cell receptor beta chain was observed in a study of human thymus T cells. Resected material from corrective heart surgery provided the thymus tissue analysed. Measured with immunoSEQ multiplex PCR; TCRdb has only the in-frame clones, and not every one. The repertoire consists of around 70,000 clones, with 95% occurring once and the leading ten covering about 0.03%. The junction had 3 bases not matched to a gene; V was cut back by 3 bases and J by 3 bases. The CDR3 spans 15 residues. Germline V lookup: CDR1 MDHEN, CDR2 SYDVKM. The chain is built from TRBV28 and TRBJ2-1, with 9 bases fitting TRBD1. The source of this sequence is a girl in the first two years of life with a congenital heart defect but otherwise immunologically healthy. Sample: thymus tissue. CDR3 coding DNA: TGTGCCAGCAGTTTGAGGACAGGGGACTACAATGAGCAGTTCTTC. This sequence encodes CASSLRTGDYNEQFF.